The clone carrying this T cell receptor (beta chain) was seen more than once but under ten times. What it recognizes is unknown. The sample comes from a study of blood T cells in healthy people across ages. Study-wide background: There was about one barcoded beta molecule captured by template switching per two T cells. Study results and limitations: Among long-lived donors, naive CD4+ cells were more numerous and diversity higher than in aged donors. Observed TCR beta diversity showed a strong correlation with the percentage of naive T cells as measured by flow cytometry.

Together with a sample-barcoded 5' primer, a J-beta primer mix was included in a second PCR lasting roughly 6 to 12 cycles. TCRdb fed the 5' RACE reads into MiXCR, producing one record per CDR3 protein. The sample lists about a million distinct CDR3 sequences, just over 50% occurring once. Samples each yielded at least 5.5 micrograms of total RNA. The CDR3 consists of 16 residues. With 0 bases removed from V and 4 bases from J, the gap between germline ends came to 15 bases. In germline, CDR1 is MGHRA, CDR2 YSYEKL. Sample: blood. The V call is TRBV4-1, the J call TRBJ1-2; D unresolved. This sequence was found in a woman aged 55-70 years in good health. CDR3 bases: TGCGCCAGCAGCCAAGATAGGAGGCAGACGATCTATGGCTACACCTTC. It yields the protein CASSQDRRQTIYGYTF.